This T cell receptor beta chain was obtained from a study of cytomegalovirus exposure and HLA in healthy donors. Study context: Within an early data release were about 90 million unique TCRs drawn from HLA-typed donors.

Points on this clone: Its antigen is undetermined.

13 Jbeta primers and 60 Vbeta primers were used for the PCR. TCRdb keeps only in-frame clones here, not all; method: immunoSEQ multiplex PCR. The table includes 210,000 or so clones, approximately 87% detected once. V gave up 4 bases and J gave up 9 bases; unmatched junction bases: 9. Germline V gene data show CDR1 as SGHDT and CDR2 as YYEEEE. The CDR3 loop spans 14 amino acids. Study findings and constraints: Among TCR sequences, most were rare, though some public TCRs appeared in many donors. Reports showed the classifier diagnosing cytomegalovirus status with high specificity and sensitivity.

V usage is TRBV5-6 and J usage is TRBJ1-2; 10 nucleotides match TRBD1. The source of this sequence is a human donor in good health. Sequenced: PBMCs. The CDR3 sequence is CASSMGQGRESYTF. The CDR3 DNA reads TGTGCCAGCAGCATGGGACAGGGGAGGGAAAGCTACACCTTC.